The 17 T cell receptor beta chains presented below share a single source sample, sequenced in a study of blood T cell repertoires in COVID-19. The assay was immunoSEQ multiplex PCR, and TCRdb's table has in-frame clones only and misses some. The table shows roughly 300,000 clones, with around 90% occurring only once. Material for sequencing was PBMCs or T cells enriched from blood (not recorded which). The receptors were sampled from a woman under 40 who had recovered from COVID-19.

V and J are TRBV4-1 and TRBJ1-1; no clear D gene. Germline V gene sequence: CDR1 MGHRA, CDR2 YSYEKL. The CDR3 runs to 13 residues. Trimming took 0 bases from V and 10 from J, leaving 12 bases between them. CDR3 nucleotides: TGCGCCAGCAGCCAAGAACAAATTCGAGGAGCTTTCTTT. Residues: CASSQEQIRGAFF.

The gene calls are TRBV7-8 and TRBJ1-5, with 7 bases lining up with TRBD1. The CDR3 runs to 17 residues. J was trimmed by 1 base and V by 1 base; bases with no gene match: 7. Germline CDR1 is SGHVS and CDR2 is FQNEAQ. The CDR3 sequence is CASSLGPQGLSNQPQHF. CDR3 in DNA: TGTGCCAGCAGCTTAGGACCACAGGGGTTGAGCAATCAGCCCCAGCATTTT.

The chain is built from TRBV7-9 and TRBJ2-3; the D is unclear. V was cut by 2 bases and J by 4 bases, with 16 bases left in between. The CDR3 consists of 16 residues. Germline assignment: CDR1 SEHNR and CDR2 FQNEAQ (reference sequence). CDR3 protein: CASSLLEFIRADTQYF. The CDR3 region has the DNA TGTGCCAGCAGCTTACTAGAATTTATCCGCGCAGATACGCAGTATTTT.

The CDR3 region is CASRPSTGLAALTDTQYF. CDR3 sequence (DNA): TGTGCCAGCAGACCTTCGACGGGGCTAGCGGCACTCACAGATACGCAGTATTTT. The chain is built from TRBV27 and TRBJ2-3; 7 bases align to TRBD2. Germline CDR1 is MNHEY and CDR2 is SMNVEV (reference sequence). The J segment lost 2 bases and the V segment lost 6 bases, leaving 17 bases of the junction unmatched. The CDR3 has 18 amino acids.

The rearrangement links TRBV5-1 to TRBJ2-1; 11 nucleotides align to TRBD1. V lost 1 base to trimming and J lost 4 bases; unmatched junction nucleotides: 4. Germline V gene lookup returns CDR1 SGHRS and CDR2 YFSETQ. The CDR3 runs 16 residues. CDR3 nucleotides: TGCGCCAGCAGCTTGACCGGGACAGGGGGTTACAATGAGCAGTTCTTC. This translates into CASSLTGTGGYNEQFF.

The genes are TRBV6-1 and TRBJ1-5; TRBD1 matches at 8 bases. Germline V gene lookup returns CDR1 MNHNS and CDR2 SASEGT. This CDR3 spans 16 amino acids. V trimming: 4 bases; J trimming: 0 bases; junction bases outside the gene matches: 5. In nucleotides, the CDR3 is TGTGCCAGCAGTGGGAGGACAGGGACTAGCAATCAGCCCCAGCATTTT. Its protein product is CASSGRTGTSNQPQHF.

The rearrangement uses TRBV7-2 and TRBJ2-7; perhaps TRBD1 as D (5 bases). The CDR3 has 14 amino acids. The V gene lost 2 bases and the J gene lost 1 base, with 9 bases spanning the gap. Germline CDR1 reads SGHTA; CDR2 reads FQGNSA. The chain's CDR3 is CASSLRQTSYEQYF. The CDR3, as DNA: TGTGCCAGCAGCTTACGACAGACGTCCTACGAGCAGTACTTC.

The chain is built from TRBV4-1 and TRBJ2-7; maybe TRBD2 (5 bases). V was clipped by 4 bases and J by 3 bases, with 19 bases between them. Germline assignment: CDR1 MGHRA and CDR2 YSYEKL. The CDR3 sequence is 16 residues long. The DNA of the CDR3 is TGCGCCAGCAGCCTCCTGGAGGACTCAAGGAACTACGAGCAGTACTTC. It codes for CASSLLEDSRNYEQYF.

The chain joins TRBV28 to TRBJ1-2, with TRBD1 as a possible D gene (5 bases). The V and J ends lost 2 bases and 4 bases respectively, with 11 bases between them. This CDR3 spans 14 amino acids. Germline V CDR1 and CDR2: MDHEN, SYDVKM. The CDR3 DNA sequence: TGTGCCAGCAGTTTAGTAGGGGTTTCCTATGGCTACACCTTC. This codes for CASSLVGVSYGYTF.

This clone was found once. The chain uses TRBV27 and TRBJ1-5, with D tentatively TRBD1 (5 bases). CDR3 size: 15 residues. V lost 1 base and J lost 2, with 9 bases in between. Germline V gene lookup returns CDR1 MNHEY and CDR2 SMNVEV (reference sequence). The CDR3 here is CASSLWGGGNQPQHF. CDR3 DNA sequence: TGTGCCAGCAGTTTATGGGGGGGTGGCAATCAGCCCCAGCATTTT.

The rearrangement joins TRBV4-1 to TRBJ2-2; D gene uncertain. Per germline, CDR1 MGHRA and CDR2 YSYEKL. V shed 4 bases and J shed 1 base, with 7 bases lying between them. The CDR3 consists of 14 residues. The CDR3: CASSPYGNTGELFF. The DNA for the CDR3 is TGCGCCAGCAGCCCGTACGGGAACACCGGGGAGCTGTTTTTT.

The rearrangement uses TRBV29-1 and TRBJ1-2; 7 positions match TRBD1. V gave up 4 bases and J gave up 0 bases; unmatched junction bases: 5. The CDR3 is 14 amino acids. Germline-derived CDR1 and CDR2 are SQVTM and ANQGSEA. The DNA of the CDR3 is TGCAGCGTTGTCGGGACAGAAGCTAACTATGGCTACACCTTC. Its protein product is CSVVGTEANYGYTF.

The chain couples TRBV27 to TRBJ1-2; 9 nucleotides match TRBD1. Germline V gene sequence: CDR1 MNHEY, CDR2 SMNVEV (reference sequence). This CDR3 contains 15 residues. Unmatched junction bases numbered 11, after V lost 6 bases and J lost 6 bases. CDR3 coding DNA: TGTGCCAGCAGACCCCCCACAGGGGGCGTTGATGGCTACACCTTC. It translates to CASRPPTGGVDGYTF.

The chain employs TRBV4-2 and TRBJ1-2; possible D gene TRBD1, 6 bases. V lost 1 base and J 5 bases, leaving 14 bases between the germline ends. The CDR3 length is 15 residues. From germline, CDR1 is LGHNA and CDR2 YNFKEQ. The CDR3 sequence: CASSQGQVDPYGYTF. The CDR3, as DNA: TGTGCCAGCAGCCAAGGACAGGTGGATCCGTATGGCTACACCTTC.

This clone was detected only once. The chain has TRBV6-6 and TRBJ1-1; 9 bases line up with TRBD1. The CDR3 sequence is 16 residues long. Germline V gene lookup returns CDR1 MNHNY and CDR2 SVGAGI (reference sequence). Losses at the gene ends were 4 bases for V and 5 bases for J; bases not matched to a gene: 11. Here the CDR3 reads CASSSGQGQIFTEAFF. DNA of the CDR3: TGTGCCAGCAGTTCGGGACAGGGCCAAATTTTTACTGAAGCTTTCTTT.

The V gene is TRBV4-3, the J gene TRBJ2-1, with 7 bases fitting TRBD2. Trimming at V came to 0 bases and at J to 1 base, leaving 3 bases not matched to a gene. CDR3 length: 16 residues. Germline lookup yields CDR1 LGHNA and CDR2 YSLEER. The CDR3 region is CASSQEGGGSYNEQFF. The CDR3, as DNA: TGCGCCAGCAGCCAAGAGGGCGGGGGTTCCTACAATGAGCAGTTCTTC.

The chain is built from TRBV9 and TRBJ2-1; 9 positions agree with TRBD2. The J segment lost 0 bases and the V segment lost 4 bases, leaving 17 bases of the junction unmatched. This CDR3 has 20 residues. Germline loops: CDR1 SGDLS, CDR2 YYNGEE. CDR3 amino acids: CASSPRVSASGDSSYNEQFF. The DNA for the CDR3 is TGTGCCAGCAGCCCCCGTGTTAGTGCTAGCGGGGACAGCTCCTACAATGAGCAGTTCTTC.